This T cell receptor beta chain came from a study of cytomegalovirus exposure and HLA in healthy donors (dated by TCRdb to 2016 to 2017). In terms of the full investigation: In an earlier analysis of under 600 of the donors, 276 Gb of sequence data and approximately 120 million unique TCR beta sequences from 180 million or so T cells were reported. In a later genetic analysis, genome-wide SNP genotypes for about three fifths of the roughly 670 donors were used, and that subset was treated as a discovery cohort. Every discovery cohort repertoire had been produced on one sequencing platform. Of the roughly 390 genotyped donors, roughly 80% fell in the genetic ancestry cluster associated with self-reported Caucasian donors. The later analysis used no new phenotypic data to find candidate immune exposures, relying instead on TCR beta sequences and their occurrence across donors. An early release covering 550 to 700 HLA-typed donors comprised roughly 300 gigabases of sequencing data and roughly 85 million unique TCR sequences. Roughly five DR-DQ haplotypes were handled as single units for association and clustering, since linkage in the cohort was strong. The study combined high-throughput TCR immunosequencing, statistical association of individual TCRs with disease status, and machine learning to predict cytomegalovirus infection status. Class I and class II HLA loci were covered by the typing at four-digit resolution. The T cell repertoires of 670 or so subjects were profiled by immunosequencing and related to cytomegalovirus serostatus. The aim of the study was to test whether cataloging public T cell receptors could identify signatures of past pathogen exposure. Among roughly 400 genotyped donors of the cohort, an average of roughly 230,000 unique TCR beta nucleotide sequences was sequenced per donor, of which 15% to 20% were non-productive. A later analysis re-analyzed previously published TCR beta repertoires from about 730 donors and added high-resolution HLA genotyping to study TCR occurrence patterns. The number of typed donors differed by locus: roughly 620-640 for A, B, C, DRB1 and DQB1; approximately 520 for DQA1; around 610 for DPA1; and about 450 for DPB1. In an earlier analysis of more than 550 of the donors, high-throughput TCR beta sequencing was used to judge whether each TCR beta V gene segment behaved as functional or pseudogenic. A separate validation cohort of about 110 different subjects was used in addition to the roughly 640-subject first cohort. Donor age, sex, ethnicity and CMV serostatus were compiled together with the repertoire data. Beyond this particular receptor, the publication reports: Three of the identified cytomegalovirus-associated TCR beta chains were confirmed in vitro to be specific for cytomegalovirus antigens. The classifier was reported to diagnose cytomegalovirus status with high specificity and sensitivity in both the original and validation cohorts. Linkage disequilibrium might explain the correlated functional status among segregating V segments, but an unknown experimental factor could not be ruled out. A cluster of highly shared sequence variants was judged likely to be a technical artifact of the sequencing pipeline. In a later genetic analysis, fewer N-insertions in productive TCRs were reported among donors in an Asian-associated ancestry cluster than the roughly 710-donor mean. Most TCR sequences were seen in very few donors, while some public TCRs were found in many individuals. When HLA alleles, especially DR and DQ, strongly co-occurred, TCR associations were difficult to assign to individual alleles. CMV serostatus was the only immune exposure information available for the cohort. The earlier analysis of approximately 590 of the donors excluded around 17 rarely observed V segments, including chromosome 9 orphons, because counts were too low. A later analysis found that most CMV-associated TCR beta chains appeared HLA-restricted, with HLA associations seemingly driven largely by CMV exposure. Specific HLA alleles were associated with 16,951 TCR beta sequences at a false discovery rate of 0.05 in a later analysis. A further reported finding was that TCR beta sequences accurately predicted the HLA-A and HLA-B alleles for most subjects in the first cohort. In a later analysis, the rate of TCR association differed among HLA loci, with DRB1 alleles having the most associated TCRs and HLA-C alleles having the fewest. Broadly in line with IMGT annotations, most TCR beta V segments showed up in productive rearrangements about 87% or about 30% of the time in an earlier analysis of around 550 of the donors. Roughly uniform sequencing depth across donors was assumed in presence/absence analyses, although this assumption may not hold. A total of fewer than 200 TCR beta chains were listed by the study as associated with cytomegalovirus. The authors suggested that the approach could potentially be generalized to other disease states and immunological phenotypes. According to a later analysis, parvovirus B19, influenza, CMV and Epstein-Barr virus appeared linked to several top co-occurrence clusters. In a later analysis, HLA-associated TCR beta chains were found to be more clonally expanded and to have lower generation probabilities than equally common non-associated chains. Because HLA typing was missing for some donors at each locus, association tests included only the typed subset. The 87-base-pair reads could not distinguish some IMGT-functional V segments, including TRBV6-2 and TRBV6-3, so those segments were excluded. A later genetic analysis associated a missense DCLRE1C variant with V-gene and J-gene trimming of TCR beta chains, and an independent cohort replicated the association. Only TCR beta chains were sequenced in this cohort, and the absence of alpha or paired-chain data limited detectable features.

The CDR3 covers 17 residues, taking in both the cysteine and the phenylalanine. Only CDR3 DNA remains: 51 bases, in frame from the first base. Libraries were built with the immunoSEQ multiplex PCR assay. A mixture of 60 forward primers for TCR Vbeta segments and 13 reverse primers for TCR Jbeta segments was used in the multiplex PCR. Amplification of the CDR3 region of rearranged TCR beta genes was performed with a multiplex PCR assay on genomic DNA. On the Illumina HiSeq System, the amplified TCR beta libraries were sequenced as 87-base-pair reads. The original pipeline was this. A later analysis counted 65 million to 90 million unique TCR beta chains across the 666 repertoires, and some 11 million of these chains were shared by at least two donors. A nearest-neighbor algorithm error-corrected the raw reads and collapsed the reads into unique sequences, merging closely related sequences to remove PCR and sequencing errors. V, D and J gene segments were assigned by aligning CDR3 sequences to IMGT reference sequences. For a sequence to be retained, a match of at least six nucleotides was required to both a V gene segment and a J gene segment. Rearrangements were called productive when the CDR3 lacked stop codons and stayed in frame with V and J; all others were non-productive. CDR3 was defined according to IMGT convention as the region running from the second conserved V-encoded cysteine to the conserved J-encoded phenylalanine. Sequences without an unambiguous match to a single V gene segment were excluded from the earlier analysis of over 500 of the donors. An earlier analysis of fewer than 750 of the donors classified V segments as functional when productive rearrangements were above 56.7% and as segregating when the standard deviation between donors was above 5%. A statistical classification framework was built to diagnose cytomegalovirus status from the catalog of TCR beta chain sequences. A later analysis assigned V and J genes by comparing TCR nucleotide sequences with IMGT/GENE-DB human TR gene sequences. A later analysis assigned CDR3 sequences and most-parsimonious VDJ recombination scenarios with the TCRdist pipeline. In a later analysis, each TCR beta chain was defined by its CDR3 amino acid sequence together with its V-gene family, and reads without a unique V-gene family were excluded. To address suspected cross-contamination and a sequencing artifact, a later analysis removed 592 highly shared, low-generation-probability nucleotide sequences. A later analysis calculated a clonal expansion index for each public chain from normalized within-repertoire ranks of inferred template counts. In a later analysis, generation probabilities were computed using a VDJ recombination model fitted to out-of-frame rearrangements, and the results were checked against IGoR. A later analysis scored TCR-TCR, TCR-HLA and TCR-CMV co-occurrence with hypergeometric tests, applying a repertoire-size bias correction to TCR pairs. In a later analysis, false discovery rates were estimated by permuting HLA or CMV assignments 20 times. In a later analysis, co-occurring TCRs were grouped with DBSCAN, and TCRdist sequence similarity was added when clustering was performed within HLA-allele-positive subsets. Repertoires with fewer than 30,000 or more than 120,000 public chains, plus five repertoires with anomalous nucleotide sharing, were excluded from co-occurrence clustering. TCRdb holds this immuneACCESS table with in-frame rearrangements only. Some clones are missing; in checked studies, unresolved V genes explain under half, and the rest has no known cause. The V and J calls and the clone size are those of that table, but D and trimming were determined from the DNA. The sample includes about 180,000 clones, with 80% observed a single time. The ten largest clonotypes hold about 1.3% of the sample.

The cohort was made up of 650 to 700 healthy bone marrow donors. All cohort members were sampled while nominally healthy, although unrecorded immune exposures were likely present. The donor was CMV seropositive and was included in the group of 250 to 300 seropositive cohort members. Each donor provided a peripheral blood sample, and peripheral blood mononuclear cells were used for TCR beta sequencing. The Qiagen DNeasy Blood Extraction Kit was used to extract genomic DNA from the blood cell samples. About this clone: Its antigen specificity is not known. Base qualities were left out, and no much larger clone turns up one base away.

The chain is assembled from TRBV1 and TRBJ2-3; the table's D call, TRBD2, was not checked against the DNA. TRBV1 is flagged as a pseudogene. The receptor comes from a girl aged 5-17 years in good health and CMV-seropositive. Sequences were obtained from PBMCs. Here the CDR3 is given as CTSRSGLAGVVTDTQYF. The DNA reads TGCACCAGCAGGAGTGGTCTAGCGGGAGTTGTGACAGATACGCAGTATTTT.